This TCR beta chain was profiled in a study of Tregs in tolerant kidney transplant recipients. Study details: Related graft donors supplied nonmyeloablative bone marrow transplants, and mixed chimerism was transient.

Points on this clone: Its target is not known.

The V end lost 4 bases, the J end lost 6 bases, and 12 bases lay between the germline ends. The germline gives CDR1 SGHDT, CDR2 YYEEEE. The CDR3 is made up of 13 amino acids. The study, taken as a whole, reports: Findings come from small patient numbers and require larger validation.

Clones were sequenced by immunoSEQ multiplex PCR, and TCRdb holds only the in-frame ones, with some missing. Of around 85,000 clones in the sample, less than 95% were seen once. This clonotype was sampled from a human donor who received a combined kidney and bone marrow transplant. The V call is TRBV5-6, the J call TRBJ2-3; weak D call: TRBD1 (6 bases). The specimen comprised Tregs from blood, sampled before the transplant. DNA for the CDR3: TGTGCCAGCAGCCGGGCAGGGGCGGATACGCAGTATTTT. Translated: CASSRAGADTQYF.